Presented here are 22 T cell receptor beta chains from one specimen sequenced in a study of early stage breast cancer tumors. The table came from immunoSEQ multiplex PCR; TCRdb's copy has only in-frame clones and leaves some out. The table shows about 14,000 clones, with roughly three quarters occurring only once. Sample: normal breast tissue next to the tumor. The receptors originated from a person aged 50 to 59 with breast cancer.

The chain links TRBV2 to TRBJ2-4; D is tentatively TRBD1 or TRBD2 (5 bases each). The germline CDR1 and CDR2 sequences are SNHLY and FYNNEI. The CDR3 contains 16 residues. V was trimmed by 7 bases and J by 0 bases, leaving 16 bases between them. The DNA for the CDR3 is TGTGCCAGCAACGACCCCGGGGCCCTAGCCAAAAACATTCAGTACTTC. It specifies CASNDPGALAKNIQYF.

This clone occurred a few times. The V and J genes are TRBV7-9 and TRBJ1-3; 7 bases fit TRBD1. V lost 5 bases and J lost 0; bases outside the gene matches: 4. From germline, CDR1 is SEHNR and CDR2 FQNEAQ (reference sequence). The CDR3 consists of 15 residues. CDR3 residues: CASSPGTDSGNTIYF. Written as DNA, the CDR3 is TGTGCCAGCAGCCCCGGGACAGACTCTGGAAACACCATATATTTT.

The chain carries TRBV7-2 and TRBJ2-3; D remains unclear. The V end was cut by 5 bases, the J end by 6 bases, with 18 bases between. The V gene's germline CDR1 is SGHTA and CDR2 FQGNSA. There are 15 residues in the CDR3. The CDR3 DNA sequence: TGTGCCAGCAGCAAATACAGCGATCTCAGCGATACGCAGTATTTT. Its translation: CASSKYSDLSDTQYF.

This rearrangement joins TRBV29-1 to TRBJ1-3; TRBD1 matches 8 bases. CDR3 length equals 13 residues. Germline values: CDR1 SQVTM, CDR2 ANQGSEA. The V and J ends lost 8 bases and 4 bases, in that order; junction bases with no gene match: 7. CDR3 in amino acids: CSPQGAEGNTIYF. The CDR3 coding sequence is TGCAGCCCCCAGGGGGCAGAAGGAAACACCATATATTTT.

The CDR3 bases are TGTGCCAGCAGTTTAGAGACAGGGGGGATGAACACTGAAGCTTTCTTT. Encoded protein: CASSLETGGMNTEAFF. The V gene is TRBV28, the J gene TRBJ1-1; 9 bases are shared with TRBD1. CDR1 MDHEN and CDR2 SYDVKM come from the germline V gene. Trimming removed 2 bases from V and 0 bases from J; junction bases left unmatched: 4. CDR3 size: 16 residues.

CDR3 coding DNA: TGTGCCAGCAGCCGGCAGGGAGGATCTGGAAACACCATATATTTT. Protein product: CASSRQGGSGNTIYF. The chain employs TRBV7-2 and TRBJ1-3; possible D gene TRBD1, 5 bases. CDR3 size: 15 residues. V gave up 5 bases and J gave up 1 base, with 12 bases separating them. Germline V gene lookup returns CDR1 SGHTA and CDR2 FQGNSA.

The CDR3 nucleotides read TGTGCCAGCTCACCGACGCTACCGGGACACCCCCCGAACACTGAAGCTTTCTTT. It specifies CASSPTLPGHPPNTEAFF. The chain combines TRBV18 with TRBJ1-1, with a weak D call TRBD1 (6 bases). Trimming stripped 3 bases from V and 1 base from J, with 21 bases between. The germline V gene has CDR1 KGHSH and CDR2 LQKENI. The CDR3 has 18 amino acids.

This chain joins TRBV5-1 and TRBJ1-1, with D unresolved. CDR3 length: 17 amino acids. With 0 bases removed from V and 0 bases from J, the gap between germline ends came to 15 bases. Per germline, CDR1 SGHRS and CDR2 YFSETQ. The DNA for the CDR3 is TGCGCCAGCAGCTTGGGCGGAGGGTTGGGATTGAACACTGAAGCTTTCTTT. Protein product: CASSLGGGLGLNTEAFF.

The chain links TRBV6-1 to TRBJ2-7; D not certain. CDR1 and CDR2 (germline): MNHNS, SASEGT. This CDR3 is built from 13 residues. Trimming took 1 base from V and 0 from J, leaving 4 bases between them. CDR3 in amino acids: CASSEGFSYEQYF. Written as DNA, the CDR3 is TGTGCCAGCAGTGAAGGCTTCTCCTACGAGCAGTACTTC.

There are a few counts of this clone. The V call is TRBV6-1, the J call TRBJ2-5, with TRBD2 as a possible D gene (6 bases). The germline V gene encodes CDR1 MNHNS and CDR2 SASEGT. Trimming left V 4 bases short and J 3 bases short, with 18 bases between. The CDR3 spans 16 residues. The CDR3 spells CASSARWRGTEETQYF. CDR3 nucleotides: TGTGCCAGCAGTGCCCGGTGGAGGGGAACAGAAGAGACCCAGTACTTC.

The gene calls are TRBV5-1 and TRBJ2-7; perhaps TRBD2 as D (6 bases). Trimming cost V 4 bases and J 2 bases, with 13 bases left between them. The germline CDR1 and CDR2 sequences are SGHRS and YFSETQ. The CDR3 extends over 14 amino acids. CDR3 sequence reads: CASSPGSGTYEQYF. In DNA form, the CDR3 reads TGCGCCAGCAGCCCGGGTAGCGGTACCTACGAGCAGTACTTC.

The chain uses TRBV6-4 and TRBJ2-5, with TRBD1 as a possible D gene (5 bases). The CDR3 is 14 amino acids. Germline V gene data show CDR1 as MRHNA and CDR2 as SNTAGT. V shed 1 base and J shed 0 bases, with 6 bases lying between them. CDR3 sequence: CASSDYRYQETQYF. The DNA for the CDR3 is TGTGCCAGCAGTGACTACAGGTACCAAGAGACCCAGTACTTC.

The J gene is TRBJ2-2, the V gene TRBV4-1; 10 bases are shared with TRBD1. Per germline, CDR1 MGHRA and CDR2 YSYEKL. The CDR3 spans 21 residues. V was pared by 3 bases and J by 0 bases, with 16 bases of the junction left unmatched. CDR3 nucleotide sequence: TGCGCCAGCAGCCAGGGGGCCGGGACAGGGGTGGGTGGGGCGAACACCGGGGAGCTGTTTTTT. This translates into CASSQGAGTGVGGANTGELFF.

The V and J genes are TRBV4-3 and TRBJ2-7, with D maybe TRBD1 (5 bases). Trimming took off 5 bases at V and 0 bases at J, with 11 bases between the two ends. The CDR3 sequence is 14 residues long. CDR1 is LGHNA, CDR2 YSLEER, per germline. The CDR3, as DNA: TGCGCCAGCAGCTTGGGGCTCTTCTCCTACGAGCAGTACTTC. It yields the protein CASSLGLFSYEQYF.

This sequence joins TRBV5-1 and TRBJ2-1, with 7 bases that match TRBD2. Germline values: CDR1 SGHRS, CDR2 YFSETQ. Losses at the gene ends were 0 bases for V and 4 bases for J; bases not matched to a gene: 4. This CDR3 spans 15 amino acids. The CDR3 is CASSLGGSGYNEQFF. The DNA of the CDR3 is TGCGCCAGCAGCTTGGGCGGGAGTGGGTACAATGAGCAGTTCTTC. The whole variable domain, remainder taken from reference TRBV5-1 and TRBJ2-1, is KAGVTQTPRYLIKTRGQQVTLSCSPISGHRSVSWYQQTPGQGLQFLFEYFSETQRNKGNFPGRFSGRQFSNSRSEMNVSTLELGDSALYLCASSLGGSGYNEQFFGPGTRLTVL.

V is TRBV11-1 and J is TRBJ2-5; D might be TRBD1 or TRBD2, each matching 5 bases. Germline loops: CDR1 SGHAT, CDR2 FQDESV (reference sequence). CDR3 length: 14 residues. V was cut by 5 bases and J by 5 bases, with 15 bases left in between. The CDR3: CASSRRDAMETQYF. CDR3 DNA sequence: TGTGCCAGCAGCCGACGGGACGCCATGGAGACCCAGTACTTC.

This chain joins TRBV7-2 and TRBJ1-6, with a possible D match to TRBD1 (6 bases). Germline CDR1 reads SGHTA; CDR2 reads FQGNSA. V was cut by 2 bases and J by 6 bases, with 14 bases left in between. The CDR3 contains 16 residues. The CDR3: CASSLIGGASNSPLHF. CDR3 DNA: TGTGCCAGCAGCTTAATCGGGGGCGCGTCTAATTCACCCCTCCACTTT.

As concerns this clone: It is unclear where the CDR3 begins or ends on the DNA, so no DNA is shown, and the CDR3 is as TCRdb lists it. CDR3: CASSSSTRTYGYTF. The chain combines TRBV6-6 with TRBJ1-2. The germline V gene encodes CDR1 MNHNY and CDR2 SVGAGI (reference sequence). 14 amino acids form the CDR3, both terminal residues included.

The rearrangement links TRBV6-5 to TRBJ1-3; D unclear. Trimming took off 3 bases at V and 0 bases at J, with 9 bases between the two ends. The length of the CDR3 is 15 residues. Germline V gene lookup returns CDR1 MNHEY and CDR2 SVGAGI. The CDR3 nucleotides read TGTGCCAGCAGTTATGCGGGAATCTCTGGAAACACCATATATTTT. It encodes CASSYAGISGNTIYF.

Only one count was recorded for this clone. The chain recombines TRBV7-2 with TRBJ2-7, with D perhaps TRBD1 or TRBD2 (6 bases each). Germline CDR1 and CDR2: SGHTA and FQGNSA. The CDR3 is 14 residues long. V was cut by 0 bases and J by 6 bases, with 12 bases left in between. The CDR3 region has the DNA TGTGCCAGCAGCTTAGCTCGGGGGCAACTCGAGCAGTACTTC. Translating gives CASSLARGQLEQYF.

The chain employs TRBV29-1 and TRBJ1-1; possible D gene TRBD1, 5 bases. V lost 7 bases, J lost 4 bases, and 13 bases lay in between. There are 12 residues in the CDR3. The germline V gene encodes CDR1 SQVTM and CDR2 ANQGSEA. Here the CDR3 reads CSAQGRGTEAFF. Written as DNA, the CDR3 is TGCAGCGCGCAGGGACGCGGCACTGAAGCTTTCTTT.

The chain uses TRBV7-9 and TRBJ2-2; D not resolved. The CDR3 extends over 14 amino acids. Deletions cut 1 base from V and 2 bases from J, with 5 bases between. Germline V CDR1 and CDR2: SEHNR, FQNEAQ (reference sequence). This CDR3 is CASSLDSNTGELFF. In DNA form, the CDR3 reads TGTGCCAGCAGCTTAGACAGTAACACCGGGGAGCTGTTTTTT.